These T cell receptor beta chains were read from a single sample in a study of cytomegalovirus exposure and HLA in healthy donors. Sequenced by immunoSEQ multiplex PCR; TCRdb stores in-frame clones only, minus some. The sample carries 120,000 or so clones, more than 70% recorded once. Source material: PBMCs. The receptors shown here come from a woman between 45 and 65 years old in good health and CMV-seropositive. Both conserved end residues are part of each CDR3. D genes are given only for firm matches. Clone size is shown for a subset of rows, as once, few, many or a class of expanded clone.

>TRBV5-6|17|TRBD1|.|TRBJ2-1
TGTGCCAGCAGCTTATTCAGGACAGGACGCTCCTACAATGAGCAGTTCTTC
CASSLFRTGRSYNEQFF
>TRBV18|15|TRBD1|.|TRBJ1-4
TGTGCCAGCTCACCTCCGGGACAGTCTAATGAAAAACTGTTTTTT
CASSPPGQSNEKLFF
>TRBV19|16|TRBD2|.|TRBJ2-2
TGTGCCAGTAGTATAGTAGCGGGGGCGAACACCGGGGAGCTGTTTTTT
CASSIVAGANTGELFF
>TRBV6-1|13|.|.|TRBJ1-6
TGTGCCAGCTGGGACAACTATAATTCACCCCTCCACTTT
CASWDNYNSPLHF
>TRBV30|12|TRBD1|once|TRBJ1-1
TGTGCCTGGAGGGGCGACAGGGCTGAAGCTTTCTTT
CAWRGDRAEAFF
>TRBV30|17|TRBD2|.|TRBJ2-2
TGTGCCTGCCTCGGGGCGGGGGGCCTCCCCAGCACCGGGGAGCTGTTTTTT
CACLGAGGLPSTGELFF
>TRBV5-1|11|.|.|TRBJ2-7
TGCGCCAGCTCGCGGGGAGGCGAGCAGTACTTC
CASSRGGEQYF
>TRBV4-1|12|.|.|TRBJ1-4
TGCGCCAGCAGCCCACAGGAGGAAAAACTGTTTTTT
CASSPQEEKLFF
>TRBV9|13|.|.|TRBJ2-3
TGTGCCAGCAGCGTAGAACAGGGAGATACGCAGTATTTT
CASSVEQGDTQYF
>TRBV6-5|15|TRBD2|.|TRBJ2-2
TGTGCCAGCAGCGTTACGTGGTCTAGCGGCGGGGAGCTGTTTTTT
CASSVTWSSGGELFF
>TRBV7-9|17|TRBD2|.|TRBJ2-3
TGTGCCAGCAGCTTAGCGCGAGCGGGGGGGCGCACAGATACGCAGTATTTT
CASSLARAGGRTDTQYF
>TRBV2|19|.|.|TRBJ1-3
TGTGCCAGCAGTGGAGGCAACGGCCTAAGGGGCTCAGCTGGAAACACCATATATTTT
CASSGGNGLRGSAGNTIYF
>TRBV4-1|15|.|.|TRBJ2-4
TGCGCCAGCAGCCCCCTTGGACTAGCCAAAAACATTCAGTACTTC
CASSPLGLAKNIQYF
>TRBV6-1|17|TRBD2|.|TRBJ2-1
TGTGCCAGCAGTGAGGGGCTAGCGGGGGGATCCTACAATGAGCAGTTCTTC
CASSEGLAGGSYNEQFF
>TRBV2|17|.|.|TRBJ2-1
TGTGCCAGCAGTGAAGTAGGGGGACCGAGCTCCTACAATGAGCAGTTCTTC
CASSEVGGPSSYNEQFF
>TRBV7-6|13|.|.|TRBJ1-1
TGTGCCAGCAGCCGAGAGGGCCGGACTGAAGCTTTCTTT
CASSREGRTEAFF
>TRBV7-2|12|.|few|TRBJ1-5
TGTGCCAGCAGTGCCACAGGGTCCCCCCAGCATTTT
CASSATGSPQHF
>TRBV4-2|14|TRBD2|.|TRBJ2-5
TGTGCCAGCAGCCGGGCTAGCGGGAGTGAGGCGCAGTACTTC
CASSRASGSEAQYF
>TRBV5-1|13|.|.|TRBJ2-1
TGCGCCAGCAGCTCCGTCGGGGGAGGTGAGCAGTTCTTC
CASSSVGGGEQFF
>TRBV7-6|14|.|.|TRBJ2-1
TGTGCCAGCAGCTTACCCCTACCGGGACAAAAGCAGTTCTTC
CASSLPLPGQKQFF
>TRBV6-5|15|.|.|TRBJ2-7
TGTGCCAGCAGTTACGGGGCCTACGGCACCTACGAGCAGTACTTC
CASSYGAYGTYEQYF
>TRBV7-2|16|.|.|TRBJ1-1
TGTGCCAGCAGCTTAGTATGGTCGAGGGGGGGCACTGAAGCTTTCTTT
CASSLVWSRGGTEAFF
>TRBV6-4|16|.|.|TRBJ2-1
TGTGCCAGCAGTGACTCGAGTTCGGTTGGGAGGGGGGAGCAGTTCTTC
CASSDSSSVGRGEQFF
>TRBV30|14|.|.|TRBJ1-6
TGTGCATCTGAAACGCTGCCTGGGAGTTCACCCCTCCACTTT
CASETLPGSSPLHF
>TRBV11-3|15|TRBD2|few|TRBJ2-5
TGTGCCAGCAGCTTAGGACTAGCGGGACTAGAGACCCAGTACTTC
CASSLGLAGLETQYF
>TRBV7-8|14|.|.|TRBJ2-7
TGTGCCAGCAGCTTAGTACAACCAAGCTACGAGCAGTACTTC
CASSLVQPSYEQYF